This T cell receptor beta chain was recovered during a study of T cell clonality in common variable immunodeficiency. Study-wide points: Common variable immunodeficiency TCR beta sequences reportedly had fewer deletions and N-nucleotide insertions.

Repertoires were generated with immunoSEQ multiplex PCR, while TCRdb's copy carries only in-frame clones and drops some. Recorded here are more than 20,000 clones, none singletons. The CDR3 has 13 amino acids. V was cut by 2 bases and J by 4 bases, with 9 bases left in between. Germline values: CDR1 PRHDT, CDR2 FYEKMQ (reference sequence). Remarks on this clone: Its antigen remains unknown. A read error may be the cause here, since a much bigger clone is one base away. The read comes to an end 3 residues before the CDR3 does, leaving the germline J gene to fill in the end.

The sequence was obtained from a human donor with common variable immunodeficiency. Sequenced input: peripheral blood mononuclear cells. The V and J genes are TRBV13 and TRBJ2-7, with D maybe TRBD2 (6 bases). CDR3 bases read: TGTGCCAGCAGCTTACGGGGGATGTACGAG. It encodes CASSLRGMYE. From start to end, the CDR3 is CASSLRGMYEQYF.